These 20 T cell receptor beta chains originate from one sample sequenced in a study of T cells in Graves' hyperthyroidism and ophthalmopathy. RNA transcripts served as the template for amplifying TCR beta CDR3 regions. An initial round of RT-PCR targeting the TCR CDR3 relied on the HTBI primer set. TCRdb ran MiXCR on the multiplex PCR reads and lists one entry per CDR3 protein. The sample comprises about 560,000 distinct CDR3 sequences, approximately 15% of which are singletons, and 15% to 20% rests with the top ten. What was sequenced was blood. All receptors come from a woman aged 18-35 years with Graves' hyperthyroidism.

CDR3 nucleotide sequence: TGTGCCAGCAGCGGAGTGGGAGGCACTGAAGCTTTCTTT. This sequence encodes CASSGVGGTEAFF. The chain carries TRBV7-6 and TRBJ1-1, with D hard to call. The CDR3 consists of 13 residues. Germline V gene sequence: CDR1 SGHVS, CDR2 FNYEAQ. V was cut by 5 bases and J by 4 bases, with 11 bases left in between.

This clonotype turned up a few times. V is TRBV9 and J is TRBJ1-2; D perhaps matches TRBD1 (5 bases). The V gene's germline CDR1 is SGDLS and CDR2 YYNGEE. The CDR3 covers 16 residues. The V end lost 3 bases, the J end lost 1 base, and 16 bases lay between the germline ends. CDR3 bases: TGTGCCAGCAGCGGGGGAGGGACTCGGATTAACTATGGCTACACCTTC. It specifies CASSGGGTRINYGYTF. The variable domain in full, completed from reference TRBV9 and TRBJ1-2, reads DSGVTQTPKHLITATGQRVTLRCSPRSGDLSVYWYQQSLDQGLQFLIQYYNGEERAKGNILERFSAQQFPDLHSELNLSSLELGDSALYFCASSGGGTRINYGYTFGSGTRLTVV.

This clonotype was recorded many times. V and J are TRBV7-6 and TRBJ2-1, with unresolved D. The CDR3 contains 15 residues. Germline loops: CDR1 SGHVS, CDR2 FNYEAQ. The V end was cut by 4 bases, the J end by 5 bases, with 15 bases between. The CDR3 loop reads CASSSSYGPNNEQFF. The CDR3 DNA sequence: TGTGCCAGCAGCTCCAGCTACGGACCTAACAATGAGCAGTTCTTC.

The rearrangement links TRBV29-1 to TRBJ1-2; D uncertain. The V gene's germline CDR1 is SQVTM and CDR2 ANQGSEA. The V end was cut by 7 bases, the J end by 0 bases, with 9 bases between. This CDR3 comprises 12 residues. CDR3 nucleotides: TGCAGCGGGGGAGGCACTAACTATGGCTACACCTTC. This sequence encodes CSGGGTNYGYTF.

Written as DNA, the CDR3 is TGTGCCAGCAGCTTAAAGGTGGGCGAGCAGTACTTC. Residues: CASSLKVGEQYF. The chain uses TRBV5-4 and TRBJ2-7, with D hard to call. Trimming took 2 bases from V and 6 from J, leaving 9 bases between them. Per germline, CDR1 SGHNT and CDR2 YYREEE (reference sequence). The CDR3 is 12 amino acids.

In this sample, this clonotype turned up many times. V is TRBV2 and J is TRBJ2-3; D not resolved. The CDR3 sequence is 11 residues long. Germline V lookup: CDR1 SNHLY, CDR2 FYNNEI. Trimming left V 3 bases short and J 4 bases short, with 2 bases between. The CDR3 region has the DNA TGTGCCAGCAGTGAGGCAGATACGCAGTATTTT. This translates into CASSEADTQYF.

This clonotype was seen only a few times. This chain links TRBV20-1 with TRBJ2-7; D unresolved. CDR1 and CDR2 (germline): DFQATT, SNEGSKA (reference sequence). Trimming left V 8 bases short and J 0 bases short, with 11 bases between. This CDR3 spans 12 amino acids. In DNA form, the CDR3 reads TGCAGTTGTCGACTTGACTCCTACGAGCAGTACTTC. Amino acid sequence: CSCRLDSYEQYF.

This clonotype has at least ten counts. This sequence joins TRBV11-1 and TRBJ2-7; 13 bases line up with TRBD2. V shed 1 base and J 5 bases; nucleotides not matched to a gene: 5. Germline V CDR1 and CDR2: SGHAT, FQDESV (reference sequence). CDR3 length equals 16 residues. The CDR3 DNA reads as TGTGCCAGCAGCTTAGGGGGACTAGCGGGATCCCACGAGCAGTACTTC. Its translation: CASSLGGLAGSHEQYF. Filled out from reference TRBV11-1 and TRBJ2-7, the complete variable domain reads EAEVAQSPRYKITEKSQAVAFWCDPISGHATLYWYRQILGQGPELLVQFQDESVVDDSQLPKDRFSAERLKGVDSTLKIQPAELGDSAMYLCASSLGGLAGSHEQYFGPGTRLTVT.

This clonotype has at least ten counts. The chain is built from TRBV24-1 and TRBJ1-5, with D possibly being TRBD1 (5 bases). Looked up from germline, CDR1 is KGHDR and CDR2 is SFDVKD. The ends were cut back, 5 bases at V and 9 bases at J, with 16 bases in the middle. The CDR3 spans 14 residues. The CDR3 protein is CATSGRGPGLPQHF. CDR3 nucleotides: TGTGCCACCAGTGGTCGGGGCCCGGGTTTGCCCCAGCATTTT.

In its sample, this clonotype was seen many times. The CDR3 spells CASSLDSGPPQHF. CDR3 nucleotides: TGCGCCAGCAGCTTGGACTCAGGTCCGCCCCAGCATTTT. The chain joins TRBV5-1 to TRBJ1-5; D is unclear. Germline CDR1 is SGHRS and CDR2 is YFSETQ. This CDR3 region has 13 residues. V was clipped by 0 bases and J by 9 bases, with 10 bases between them.

Here the CDR3 reads CASSDTGTGDKNIQYF. DNA for the CDR3: TGTGCCAGCAGCGACACCGGGACAGGGGATAAAAACATTCAGTACTTC. The chain employs TRBV13 and TRBJ2-4; 10 bases map to TRBD1. This CDR3 has 16 residues. The V gene end was trimmed by 5 bases and the J gene end by 4 bases; junction bases not matched to a gene: 8. From germline, CDR1 is PRHDT and CDR2 FYEKMQ (reference sequence).

This clonotype has a handful of counts. The chain couples TRBV6-1 to TRBJ1-2; TRBD1 is a possible D gene (6 bases). The CDR3 totals 14 residues. CDR1 and CDR2 (germline): MNHNS, SASEGT. Trimming pared 6 bases from V and 6 bases from J, leaving 17 bases between. CDR3: CASRPQGSKHGYTF. As DNA, the CDR3 is TGTGCCAGCAGACCACAGGGTTCTAAGCATGGCTACACCTTC.

There are many counts of this clonotype. This rearrangement joins TRBV9 to TRBJ2-7, with 7 bases that match TRBD1. Germline V gene lookup returns CDR1 SGDLS and CDR2 YYNGEE. The CDR3 spans 15 residues. J lost 4 bases, V lost 0 bases, and 7 bases had no gene match. The chain's CDR3 is CASSVAVTGWYEQYF. CDR3 bases: TGTGCCAGCAGCGTAGCTGTGACAGGGTGGTACGAGCAGTACTTC.

This clonotype was picked up a small number of times. This chain uses TRBV4-2 with TRBJ2-5, with 7 bases fitting TRBD1. Germline assignment: CDR1 LGHNA and CDR2 YNFKEQ. V shed 1 base and J 5 bases; nucleotides not matched to a gene: 7. The CDR3 is 15 amino acids. CDR3 sequence reads: CASSQGTGLGETQYF. The CDR3 DNA reads as TGTGCCAGCAGCCAAGGGACAGGCCTTGGGGAGACCCAGTACTTC.

This clonotype was seen more than once but under ten times. J is TRBJ1-6 and V is TRBV6-2 or TRBV6-3; 7 nucleotides agree with TRBD1. There are 14 residues in the CDR3. Germline V gene sequence: CDR1 MNHEY, CDR2 SVGEGT. V was pared by 6 bases and J by 7 bases, with 6 bases of the junction left unmatched. In nucleotides, the CDR3 is TGTGCCAGCAGGGCCGGGACAGTGAATTCACCCCTCCACTTT. Residues: CASRAGTVNSPLHF.

The V gene is TRBV20-1, the J gene TRBJ2-5; D gene ambiguous. V was clipped by 6 bases and J by 0 bases, with 8 bases between them. The CDR3 runs 12 residues. The germline V gene has CDR1 DFQATT and CDR2 SNEGSKA (reference sequence). CDR3 sequence (DNA): TGCAGTGCCCCGACACACCAAGAGACCCAGTACTTC. It translates to CSAPTHQETQYF.

The table lists this clonotype with a few counts. The CDR3 region is CSAREATDTQYF. As DNA, the CDR3 is TGCAGTGCTAGAGAGGCGACAGATACGCAGTATTTT. The rearrangement joins TRBV20-1 to TRBJ2-3, with unresolved D. V was trimmed by 0 bases and J by 3 bases, leaving 4 bases between them. Germline V gene sequence: CDR1 DFQATT, CDR2 SNEGSKA (reference sequence). The CDR3 is made up of 12 amino acids.

This clonotype occurred many times. The chain has TRBV28 and TRBJ2-1; no clear D. The V gene's germline CDR1 is MDHEN and CDR2 SYDVKM. The germline V and J ends were trimmed by 3 bases and 0 bases, with 9 bases remaining between them. The CDR3 covers 15 residues. The CDR3 coding sequence is TGTGCCAGCAGTTTGTGGCGGAGCTCCTACAATGAGCAGTTCTTC. This encodes CASSLWRSSYNEQFF. The full variable domain, with the rest looked up from reference TRBV28 and TRBJ2-1, is DVKVTQSSRYLVKRTGEKVFLECVQDMDHENMFWYRQDPGLGLRLIYFSYDVKMKEKGDIPEGYSVSREKKERFSLILESASTNQTSMYLCASSLWRSSYNEQFFGPGTRLTVL.

In the case of this clonotype: The junction departs from the called germline gene at one end, perhaps through a read error. The V gene is TRBV10-3, the J gene TRBJ2-3, with D perhaps TRBD2 (6 bases). Germline CDR1 and CDR2: ENHRY and SYGVKD. The CDR3 has 15 amino acids. CDR3 sequence (DNA): TGTGCCGCACTAACGGAGGCGGGGAGCACAGGTACGCAGTATTTT. This encodes CAALTEAGSTGTQYF.

This chain links TRBV4-1 with TRBJ2-1; 8 bases agree with TRBD2. CDR3 length: 14 amino acids. The junction had 8 bases not matched to a gene; V was cut back by 6 bases and J by 7 bases. The V gene's germline CDR1 is MGHRA and CDR2 YSYEKL. The DNA of the CDR3 is TGCGCCAGCAGTGTAGGACTAGCATCGAATGAGCAGTTCTTC. Translation: CASSVGLASNEQFF.